This T cell receptor beta chain was identified during a study of tumor-infiltrating lymphocytes in primary liver carcinoma. Study as a whole: Primary liver carcinomas in the patients were surgically resected. The five patients, who were men and women, ranged in age from 30 to 69 years.

Total RNA (roughly 530 ng) served as template for TCR beta cDNA synthesis primed by a constant-region primer. ARM-PCR was slightly modified, and three nested multiplex PCR rounds with it gave rise to the TCR beta libraries. TCRdb ran MiXCR on the multiplex PCR reads and lists one entry per CDR3 protein. The table includes about 210,000 distinct CDR3 sequences, about two thirds detected once. A word on this clonotype: No antigen is known for it. At one end the junction does not follow the germline gene, possibly because of a read error.

The researchers obtained blood RNA from unsorted whole blood and also extracted germline DNA. About 3.6 milliliters of peripheral blood were collected before surgery. Study-wide results and limits: Relative to blood, tumors carried a significantly larger fraction of the repertoire in their top 250 clones (p = 0.039).

Sequenced material: peripheral blood. The clonotype was recovered from a woman aged 55-75 years with primary liver carcinoma and hepatitis B virus infection.

The CDR3 sequence: CAGSIASQGQAGYGYTF. CDR3 nucleotide sequence: TGTGCCGGCAGTATAGCTAGCCAGGGACAGGCTGGCTATGGCTACACCTTC. This sequence joins TRBV28 and TRBJ1-2; 8 bases map to TRBD1. In germline, CDR1 is MDHEN, CDR2 SYDVKM. There are 17 residues in the CDR3.